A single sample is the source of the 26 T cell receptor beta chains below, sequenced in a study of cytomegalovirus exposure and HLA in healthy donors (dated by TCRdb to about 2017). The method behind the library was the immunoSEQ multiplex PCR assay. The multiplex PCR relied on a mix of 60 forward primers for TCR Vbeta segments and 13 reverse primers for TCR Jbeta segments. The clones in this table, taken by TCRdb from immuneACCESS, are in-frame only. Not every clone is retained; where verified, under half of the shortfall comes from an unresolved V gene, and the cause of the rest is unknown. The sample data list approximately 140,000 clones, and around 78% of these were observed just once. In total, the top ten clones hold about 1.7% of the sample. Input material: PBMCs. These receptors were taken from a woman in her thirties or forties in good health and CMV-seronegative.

CDR3 DNA: TGTGCCAGCAGCCCCCGTCTAGATACATCCTACGAGCAGTACTTC. This translates into CASSPRLDTSYEQYF. The rearrangement joins TRBV9 to TRBJ2-7; no firm D call. From germline, CDR1 is SGDLS and CDR2 YYNGEE. The CDR3 totals 15 residues. The ends were cut back, 4 bases at V and 1 base at J, with 15 bases in the middle.

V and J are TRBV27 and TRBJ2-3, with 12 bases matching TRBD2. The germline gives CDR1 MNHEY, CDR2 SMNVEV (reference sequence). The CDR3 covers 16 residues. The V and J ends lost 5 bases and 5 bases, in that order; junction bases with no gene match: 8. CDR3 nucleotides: TGTGCCAGCAGTAAACTAGCGGGAGGAGAGGTAGATACGCAGTATTTT. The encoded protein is CASSKLAGGEVDTQYF.

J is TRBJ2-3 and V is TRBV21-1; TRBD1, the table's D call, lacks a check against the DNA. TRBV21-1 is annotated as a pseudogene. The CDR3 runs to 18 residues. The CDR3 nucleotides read TGTGCCAGCAGCTCTCTGACACGACAGGGAAGGGGCACAGATACGCAGTATTTT. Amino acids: CASSSLTRQGRGTDTQYF.

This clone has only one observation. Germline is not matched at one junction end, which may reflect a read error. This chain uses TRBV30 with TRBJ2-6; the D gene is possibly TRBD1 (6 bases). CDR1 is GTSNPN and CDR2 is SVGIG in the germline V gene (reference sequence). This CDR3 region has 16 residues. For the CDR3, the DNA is TGTGCCTGGAGTGTAAGGGGGTTGACTGGGGCCAACGGCCTGACTTTC. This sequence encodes CAWSVRGLTGANGLTF. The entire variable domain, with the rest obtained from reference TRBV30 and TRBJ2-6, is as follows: SQTIHQWPATLVQPVGSPLSLECTVEGTSNPNLYWYRQAAGRGLQLLFYSVGIGQISSEVPQNLSASRPQDRQFILSSKKLLLSDSGFYLCAWSVRGLTGANGLTFGAGSRLTVL.

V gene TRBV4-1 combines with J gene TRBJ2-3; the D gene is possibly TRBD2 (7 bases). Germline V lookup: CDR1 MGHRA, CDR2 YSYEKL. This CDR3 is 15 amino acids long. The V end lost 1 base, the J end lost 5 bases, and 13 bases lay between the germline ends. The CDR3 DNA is TGCGCCAGCAGCCAAGGTGGGGGGGCCAGAGATACGCAGTATTTT. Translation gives CASSQGGGARDTQYF.

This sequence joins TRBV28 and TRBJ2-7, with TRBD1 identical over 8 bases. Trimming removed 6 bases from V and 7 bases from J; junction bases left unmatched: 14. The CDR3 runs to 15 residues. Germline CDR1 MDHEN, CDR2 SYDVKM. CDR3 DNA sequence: TGTGCCAGCAGGGAAGGGACTGGACAGGGCCCTGAGCAGTACTTC. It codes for CASREGTGQGPEQYF.

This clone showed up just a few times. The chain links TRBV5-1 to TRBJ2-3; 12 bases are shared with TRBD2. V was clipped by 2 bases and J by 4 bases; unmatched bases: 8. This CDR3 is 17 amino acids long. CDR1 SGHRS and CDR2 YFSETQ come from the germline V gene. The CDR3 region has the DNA TGCGCCAGCAGCTTAGCACTAGCGGGAGGAAGGGCAGATACGCAGTATTTT. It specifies CASSLALAGGRADTQYF.

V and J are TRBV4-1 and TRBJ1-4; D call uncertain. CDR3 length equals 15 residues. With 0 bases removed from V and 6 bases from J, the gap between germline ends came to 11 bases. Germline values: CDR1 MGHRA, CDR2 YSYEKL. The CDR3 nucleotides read TGCGCCAGCAGCCAAGATTTGGGGAGAGATGAAAAACTGTTTTTT. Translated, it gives CASSQDLGRDEKLFF.

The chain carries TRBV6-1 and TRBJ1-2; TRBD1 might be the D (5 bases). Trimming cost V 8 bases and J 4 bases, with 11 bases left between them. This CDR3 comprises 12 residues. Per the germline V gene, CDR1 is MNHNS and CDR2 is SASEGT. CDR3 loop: CASPFGGYGYTF. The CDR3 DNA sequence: TGTGCCAGCCCGTTCGGGGGCTATGGCTACACCTTC.

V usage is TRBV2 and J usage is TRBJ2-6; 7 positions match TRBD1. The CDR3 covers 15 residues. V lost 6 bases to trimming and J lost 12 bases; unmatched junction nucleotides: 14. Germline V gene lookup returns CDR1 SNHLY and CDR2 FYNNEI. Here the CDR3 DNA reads TGTGCCAGCAGCACGGGACAGACTTCACCCGGCGTCCTGACTTTC. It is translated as CASSTGQTSPGVLTF.

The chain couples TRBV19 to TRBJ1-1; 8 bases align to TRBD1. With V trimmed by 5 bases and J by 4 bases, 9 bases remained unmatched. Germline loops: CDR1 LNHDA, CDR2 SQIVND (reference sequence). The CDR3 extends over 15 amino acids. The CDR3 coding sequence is TGTGCCAGTAGTTTCAAACAGGGGGATAGCACTGAAGCTTTCTTT. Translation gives CASSFKQGDSTEAFF.

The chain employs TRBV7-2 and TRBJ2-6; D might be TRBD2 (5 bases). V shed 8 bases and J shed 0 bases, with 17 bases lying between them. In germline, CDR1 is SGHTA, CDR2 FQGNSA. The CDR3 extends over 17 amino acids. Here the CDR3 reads CASERTPAGSGANVLTF. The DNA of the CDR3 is TGTGCCAGCGAGCGGACCCCTGCAGGCTCTGGGGCCAACGTCCTGACTTTC.

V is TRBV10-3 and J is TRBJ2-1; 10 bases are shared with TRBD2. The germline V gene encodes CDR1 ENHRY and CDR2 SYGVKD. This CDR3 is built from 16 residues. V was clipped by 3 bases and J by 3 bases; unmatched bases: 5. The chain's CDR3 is CAISDPSGSIYNEQFF. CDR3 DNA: TGTGCCATCAGTGACCCTAGCGGGAGCATCTACAATGAGCAGTTCTTC.

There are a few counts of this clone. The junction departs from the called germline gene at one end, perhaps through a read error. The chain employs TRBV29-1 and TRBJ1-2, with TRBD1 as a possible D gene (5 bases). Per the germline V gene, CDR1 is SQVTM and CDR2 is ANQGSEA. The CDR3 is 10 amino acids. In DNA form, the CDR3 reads TGCAGCGTTGATTCAGGGCTAAGGATTTTC. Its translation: CSVDSGLRIF.

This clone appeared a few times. In DNA form, the CDR3 reads TGTGCCACGGTGGTCGTTGGGGCCAACGTCCTGACTTTC. Translated, it gives CATVVVGANVLTF. V usage is TRBV7-9 and J usage is TRBJ2-6; D is unclear. The CDR3 is 13 amino acids. Trimming left V 10 bases short and J 3 bases short, with 10 bases between. The germline gives CDR1 SEHNR, CDR2 FQNEAQ (reference sequence).

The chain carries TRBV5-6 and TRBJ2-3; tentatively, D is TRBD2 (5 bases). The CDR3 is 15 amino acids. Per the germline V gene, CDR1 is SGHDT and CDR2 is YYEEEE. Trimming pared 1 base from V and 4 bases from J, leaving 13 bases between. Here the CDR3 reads CASSLYQEAADTQYF. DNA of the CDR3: TGTGCCAGCAGCTTGTATCAGGAGGCAGCAGATACGCAGTATTTT.

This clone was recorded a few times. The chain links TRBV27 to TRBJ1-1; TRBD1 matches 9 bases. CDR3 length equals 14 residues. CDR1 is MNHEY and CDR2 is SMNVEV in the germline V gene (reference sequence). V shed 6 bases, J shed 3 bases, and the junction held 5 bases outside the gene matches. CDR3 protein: CASRDRGLDTEAFF. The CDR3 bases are TGTGCCAGCAGGGACAGGGGCCTGGACACTGAAGCTTTCTTT.

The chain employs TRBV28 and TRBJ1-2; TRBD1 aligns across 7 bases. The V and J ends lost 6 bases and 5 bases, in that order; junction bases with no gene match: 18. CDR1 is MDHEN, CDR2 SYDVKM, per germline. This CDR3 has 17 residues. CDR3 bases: TGTGCCAGCAGGATTACCTCGCCGGGACAGAGTGAATATGGCTACACCTTC. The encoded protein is CASRITSPGQSEYGYTF.

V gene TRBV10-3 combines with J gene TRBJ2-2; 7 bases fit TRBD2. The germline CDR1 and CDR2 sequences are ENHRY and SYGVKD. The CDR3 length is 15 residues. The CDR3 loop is CATTSSIEVGGELFF. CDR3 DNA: TGTGCGACGACTAGCTCTATCGAAGTGGGCGGGGAGCTGTTTTTT.

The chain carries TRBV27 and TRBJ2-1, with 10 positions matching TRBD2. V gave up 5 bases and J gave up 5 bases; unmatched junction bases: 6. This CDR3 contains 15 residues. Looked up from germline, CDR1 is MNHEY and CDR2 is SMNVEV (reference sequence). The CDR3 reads CASSIGLAENNEQFF. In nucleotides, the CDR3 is TGTGCCAGCAGTATTGGACTAGCGGAGAACAATGAGCAGTTCTTC.

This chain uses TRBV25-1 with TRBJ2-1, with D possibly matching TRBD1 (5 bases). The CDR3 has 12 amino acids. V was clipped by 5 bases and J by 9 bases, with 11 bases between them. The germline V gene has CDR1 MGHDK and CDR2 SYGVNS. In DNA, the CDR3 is TGTGCCAGCAGTATGTCAGGGTTTGAGCAGTTCTTC. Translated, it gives CASSMSGFEQFF. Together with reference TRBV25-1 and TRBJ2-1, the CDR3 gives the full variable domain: EADIYQTPRYLVIGTGKKITLECSQTMGHDKMYWYQQDPGMELHLIHYSYGVNSTEKGDLSSESTVSRIRTEHFPLTLESARPSHTSQYLCASSMSGFEQFFGPGTRLTVL.

The CDR3 protein is CASSSQGLSSGNTIYF. The DNA for the CDR3 is TGCGCCAGCAGCTCTCAGGGGCTTAGCTCTGGAAACACCATATATTTT. This chain links TRBV5-1 with TRBJ1-3; tentative D call: TRBD1 (6 bases). This CDR3 has 16 residues. V was shortened by 3 bases and J by 0 bases, with 13 bases between the two germline ends. Germline-derived CDR1 and CDR2 are SGHRS and YFSETQ.

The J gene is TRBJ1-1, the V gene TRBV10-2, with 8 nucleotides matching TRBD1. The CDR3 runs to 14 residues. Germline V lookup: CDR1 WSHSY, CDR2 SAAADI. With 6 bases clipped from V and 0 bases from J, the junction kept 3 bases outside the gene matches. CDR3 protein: CASSGGQVNTEAFF. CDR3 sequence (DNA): TGCGCCAGCAGCGGGGGACAGGTGAACACTGAAGCTTTCTTT.

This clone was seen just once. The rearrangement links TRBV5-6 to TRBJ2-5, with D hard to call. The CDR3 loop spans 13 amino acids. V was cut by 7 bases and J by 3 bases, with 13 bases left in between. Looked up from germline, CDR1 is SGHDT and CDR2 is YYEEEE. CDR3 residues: CASRTSGEETQYF. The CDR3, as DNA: TGTGCCAGCCGAACCTCTGGAGAAGAGACCCAGTACTTC.

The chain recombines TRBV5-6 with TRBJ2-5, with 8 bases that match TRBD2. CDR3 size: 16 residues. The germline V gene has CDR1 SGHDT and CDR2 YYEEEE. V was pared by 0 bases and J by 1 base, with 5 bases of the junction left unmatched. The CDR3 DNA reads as TGTGCCAGCAGCTTGGATACTAGCGGATTCCAAGAGACCCAGTACTTC. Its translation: CASSLDTSGFQETQYF.

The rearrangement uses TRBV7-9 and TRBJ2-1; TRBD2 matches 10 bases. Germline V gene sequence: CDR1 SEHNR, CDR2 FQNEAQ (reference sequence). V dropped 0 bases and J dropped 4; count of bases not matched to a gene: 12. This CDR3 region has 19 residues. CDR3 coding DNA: TGTGCCAGCAGCTTAGCGGGACTAGCGAGGGCAAGTTCTTACAATGAGCAGTTCTTC. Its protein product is CASSLAGLARASSYNEQFF.